Following are 28 T cell receptor beta chains from one sample sequenced in a study. TCRdb recomputed calls from the RT-PCR reads with MiXCR, one row per CDR3 protein. The repertoire includes about 700,000 distinct CDR3 sequences, 14% of them detected once, and 3% to 4.5% sits in the top ten. Source material: memory CD4+ T cells from blood. The receptors were gathered from a female donor in good health, serving as a healthy control.

The rearrangement links TRBV27 to TRBJ2-7; D perhaps matches TRBD2 (5 bases). This CDR3 is built from 18 residues. Looked up from germline, CDR1 is MNHEY and CDR2 is SMNVEV (reference sequence). V lost 6 bases and J 6 bases, leaving 30 bases between the germline ends. CDR3 DNA sequence: TGTGCCAGCAGCTCAAATTATAGGGAATCCCCGGGGTTGGGCGAGCAGTACTTC. Amino acid sequence: CASSSNYRESPGLGEQYF.

The chain has TRBV7-2 and TRBJ1-3; D perhaps matches TRBD1 (6 bases). CDR1 is SGHTA, CDR2 FQGNSA, per germline. Trimming took off 1 base at V and 3 bases at J, with 13 bases between the two ends. The CDR3 spans 16 residues. The DNA of the CDR3 is TGTGCCAGCAGCTTAGGATCAGGGGCCTATGGAAACACCATATATTTT. This sequence encodes CASSLGSGAYGNTIYF. The full variable domain, its missing parts supplied by reference TRBV7-2 and TRBJ1-3, is GAGVSQSPSNKVTEKGKDVELRCDPISGHTALYWYRQSLGQGLEFLIYFQGNSAPDKSGLPSDRFSAERTGGSVSTLTIQRTQQEDSAVYLCASSLGSGAYGNTIYFGEGSWLTVV.

The rearrangement links TRBV12-3 or TRBV12-4 to TRBJ2-1, with TRBD1 matching over 10 bases. The CDR3 sequence is 14 residues long. V was pared by 7 bases and J by 4 bases, with 4 bases of the junction left unmatched. For the CDR3, the DNA is TGTGCCAGCACGGGGACAGGGGTTTACAATGAGCAGTTCTTC. It is translated as CASTGTGVYNEQFF.

Ten or more counts support this clonotype. The chain combines TRBV4-2 with TRBJ2-5, with D maybe TRBD2 (5 bases). Trimming removed 4 bases at V and 5 bases at J, with 14 bases between. CDR1 is LGHNA, CDR2 YNFKEQ, per germline. The CDR3 runs 14 residues. CDR3 bases: TGTGCCAGCAGCCTGCGGAAGGGCGGGGAGACCCAGTACTTC. Residues: CASSLRKGGETQYF.

This clonotype was observed a handful of times. The chain is built from TRBV7-9 and TRBJ2-5; D is unclear. CDR3 size: 13 residues. The germline gives CDR1 SEHNR, CDR2 FQNEAQ (reference sequence). V lost 6 bases to trimming and J lost 3 bases, with 11 bases between them. CDR3 sequence (DNA): TGTGCCAGCAGAGACGACGGAAAAGAGACCCAGTACTTC. Protein: CASRDDGKETQYF.

This clonotype was picked up a small number of times. The V and J genes are TRBV20-1 and TRBJ2-7, with 9 bases identical to TRBD2. The CDR3 has 13 residues. V was clipped by 4 bases and J by 6 bases; unmatched bases: 7. Germline values: CDR1 DFQATT, CDR2 SNEGSKA (reference sequence). CDR3 nucleotides: TGCAGTGCTATTGCGGGGGGGCTGCCCGAGCAGTACTTC. It is translated as CSAIAGGLPEQYF.

The CDR3 sequence: CSVSNSGNTIYF. Written as DNA, the CDR3 is TGCAGCGTCAGCAACTCTGGAAACACCATATATTTT. The rearrangement uses TRBV29-1 and TRBJ1-3; D call uncertain. The CDR3 totals 12 residues. Germline lookup yields CDR1 SQVTM and CDR2 ANQGSEA. Trimming removed 6 bases at V and 0 bases at J, with 6 bases between.

The V gene is TRBV11-3, the J gene TRBJ2-1; D possibly corresponds to TRBD2 (7 bases). The germline V and J ends were trimmed by 0 bases and 8 bases, with 20 bases remaining between them. In germline, CDR1 is SGHNT, CDR2 YENEEA. The CDR3 is 17 residues long. CDR3 in DNA: TGTGCCAGCAGCTTAGATCACGGGGGGCAGGTTGGCGATGAGCAGTTCTTC. Translated: CASSLDHGGQVGDEQFF.

This clonotype was detected only a few times. The chain carries TRBV20-1 and TRBJ2-3; 7 nucleotides align to TRBD2. CDR1 DFQATT and CDR2 SNEGSKA come from the germline V gene (reference sequence). Germline trimming cut 0 bases from V and 2 bases from J; bases unmatched to any gene: 11. The CDR3 is made up of 17 amino acids. The CDR3 DNA is TGCAGTGCTAGAGATCCGGGCGGGGGAGGGATCACAGATACGCAGTATTTT. Amino acids: CSARDPGGGGITDTQYF.

This clonotype was seen repeatedly, ten times or more. The J gene is TRBJ2-3, the V gene TRBV11-2; tentatively, D is TRBD1 or TRBD2 (6 bases each). V lost 4 bases and J 0 bases, leaving 14 bases between the germline ends. Germline V CDR1 and CDR2: SGHAT, FQNNGV. The CDR3 spans 16 residues. For the CDR3, the DNA is TGTGCCAGCAGCTCCCGCGGGACAACTAGCACAGATACGCAGTATTTT. This translates into CASSSRGTTSTDTQYF.

J is TRBJ1-2 and V is TRBV28; the D gene is possibly TRBD1 (5 bases). Trimming left V 7 bases short and J 4 bases short, with 19 bases between. Germline V gives CDR1 MDHEN, CDR2 SYDVKM. The CDR3 contains 15 residues. The CDR3 is CASTSGVSSVYGYTF. DNA for the CDR3: TGTGCCAGCACCTCGGGGGTATCCTCCGTCTATGGCTACACCTTC.

This clonotype was recorded a few times. The chain links TRBV6-1 to TRBJ2-7; 7 bases agree with TRBD1. The V gene end was trimmed by 7 bases and the J gene end by 1 base; junction bases not matched to a gene: 7. The length of the CDR3 is 14 residues. Germline assignment: CDR1 MNHNS and CDR2 SASEGT. The CDR3 region has the DNA TGTGCCAGCACCCTCGGGACAGCTTCCTACGAGCAGTACTTC. This translates into CASTLGTASYEQYF.

The chain joins TRBV30 to TRBJ2-1, with TRBD2 as a possible D gene (6 bases). CDR1 and CDR2 (germline): GTSNPN, SVGIG (reference sequence). This CDR3 has 16 amino acids. V was clipped by 1 base and J by 5 bases, with 18 bases between them. The CDR3, as DNA: TGTGCCTGGAGTGGGGTAATATGGCGGGACCACAATGAGCAGTTCTTC. Its translation is CAWSGVIWRDHNEQFF.

This clonotype was seen ten or more times. The V and J genes are TRBV13 and TRBJ2-5; 7 bases fit TRBD2. CDR3 length: 13 residues. V was clipped by 4 bases and J by 5 bases; unmatched bases: 4. Germline CDR1 PRHDT, CDR2 FYEKMQ (reference sequence). CDR3 DNA: TGTGCCAGCAGCTCCCGGCGGGGGGAGACCCAGTACTTC. This codes for CASSSRRGETQYF. Using reference TRBV13 and TRBJ2-5 for the parts outside the CDR3, the full variable domain is AAGVIQSPRHLIKEKRETATLKCYPIPRHDTVYWYQQGPGQDPQFLISFYEKMQSDKGSIPDRFSAQQFSDYHSELNMSSLELGDSALYFCASSSRRGETQYFGPGTRLLVL.

The chain is built from TRBV7-8 and TRBJ2-1, with D possibly called TRBD1 or TRBD2 (5 bases each). This CDR3 spans 14 amino acids. Trimming pared 5 bases from V and 6 bases from J, leaving 14 bases between. Germline V gene data show CDR1 as SGHVS and CDR2 as FQNEAQ. The CDR3 here is CASSQGTLSNEQFF. Here the CDR3 DNA reads TGTGCCAGCAGCCAAGGGACGTTAAGCAATGAGCAGTTCTTC.

CDR3 nucleotides: TGTGCCAGCTGTCTTACGGGGAATCAGCCCCAGCATTTT. Protein: CASCLTGNQPQHF. This chain joins TRBV6-6 and TRBJ1-5; D is unresolved. Germline lookup yields CDR1 MNHNY and CDR2 SVGAGI (reference sequence). The CDR3 covers 13 residues. Trimming pared 8 bases from V and 4 bases from J, leaving 12 bases between.

In its sample, this clonotype was seen a few times. The chain carries TRBV6-5 and TRBJ2-1; D not certain. The V and J ends lost 4 bases and 3 bases respectively, with 7 bases between them. Per germline, CDR1 MNHEY and CDR2 SVGAGI. This CDR3 has 13 residues. The CDR3 region is CASSLGFYNEQFF. CDR3 bases: TGTGCCAGCAGTTTGGGATTCTACAATGAGCAGTTCTTC.

The rearrangement joins TRBV7-2 to TRBJ1-3; no definite D call. V lost 2 bases and J 6 bases, leaving 5 bases between the germline ends. Germline values: CDR1 SGHTA, CDR2 FQGNSA. This CDR3 has 12 amino acids. As DNA, the CDR3 is TGTGCCAGCAGCTTACCCTCAAACACCATATATTTT. Amino acids: CASSLPSNTIYF. The full variable domain, in which reference TRBV7-2 and TRBJ1-3 provide the parts outside the CDR3, is GAGVSQSPSNKVTEKGKDVELRCDPISGHTALYWYRQSLGQGLEFLIYFQGNSAPDKSGLPSDRFSAERTGGSVSTLTIQRTQQEDSAVYLCASSLPSNTIYFGEGSWLTVV.

The table lists this clonotype with a few counts. V gene TRBV20-1 combines with J gene TRBJ1-5; unclear D gene. CDR1 and CDR2 from the germline V gene are DFQATT and SNEGSKA (reference sequence). V lost 0 bases, J lost 0 bases, and 12 bases lay in between. This CDR3 is built from 16 residues. The CDR3 DNA reads as TGCAGTGCTAGAGATTCGTGGGTAGATAGCAATCAGCCCCAGCATTTT. This translates into CSARDSWVDSNQPQHF.

This chain joins TRBV5-6 and TRBJ2-7; D might be TRBD2 (6 bases). In germline, CDR1 is SGHDT, CDR2 YYEEEE. This CDR3 spans 15 amino acids. V shed 0 bases and J shed 6 bases, with 16 bases lying between them. In DNA form, the CDR3 reads TGTGCCAGCAGCTTGGCACCGCTCACCGGGGGCGAGCAGTACTTC. It yields the protein CASSLAPLTGGEQYF.

The chain is built from TRBV28 and TRBJ2-1; D might be TRBD2 (6 bases). The germline gives CDR1 MDHEN, CDR2 SYDVKM. Trimming removed 7 bases at V and 4 bases at J, with 8 bases between. CDR3 length: 12 amino acids. The DNA of the CDR3 is TGTGCCAGCATCGGGACTTACAATGAGCAGTTCTTC. Encoded protein: CASIGTYNEQFF.

The table lists this clonotype with many counts. J is TRBJ2-4 and V is TRBV10-3; D is perhaps TRBD1 (6 bases). Germline V gene data show CDR1 as ENHRY and CDR2 as SYGVKD. This CDR3 region has 15 residues. Trimming stripped 3 bases from V and 8 bases from J, with 17 bases between. CDR3 in DNA: TGTGCCATCAGTGACAGGGGACGACGTAGGGACATTCAGTACTTC. Amino acids: CAISDRGRRRDIQYF.

This clonotype was seen a handful of times. V and J are TRBV20-1 and TRBJ2-3; TRBD2 matches at 11 bases. This CDR3 has 14 residues. The V gene's germline CDR1 is DFQATT and CDR2 SNEGSKA (reference sequence). V lost 6 bases and J lost 5; bases outside the gene matches: 7. The CDR3 loop is CSAQSSGRIDTQYF. As DNA, the CDR3 is TGCAGTGCCCAATCTAGCGGGAGGATAGATACGCAGTATTTT.

This clonotype was observed a single time. The chain links TRBV5-1 to TRBJ2-1, with 8 nucleotides matching TRBD1. The CDR3 consists of 14 residues. From germline, CDR1 is SGHRS and CDR2 YFSETQ. V was pared by 4 bases and J by 6 bases, with 6 bases of the junction left unmatched. The CDR3 DNA is TGCGCCAGCAGCCCCCAGGGGGCAAGCAATGAGCAGTTCTTC. Its protein product is CASSPQGASNEQFF.

The chain carries TRBV7-3 and TRBJ2-5; D possibly corresponds to TRBD1 (5 bases). The ends were cut back, 4 bases at V and 5 bases at J, with 11 bases in the middle. Germline CDR1 SGHTA, CDR2 FQGTGA. The CDR3 is made up of 13 amino acids. CDR3 sequence (DNA): TGTGCCAGCAGCTCGGACAATTGGGAGACCCAGTACTTC. Its translation: CASSSDNWETQYF.

This clonotype was observed a few times. The chain is built from TRBV12-3 or TRBV12-4 and TRBJ2-1; 11 positions match TRBD2. The CDR3 covers 16 residues. J lost 8 bases, V lost 1 base, and 7 bases had no gene match. Here the CDR3 DNA reads TGTGCCAGCAGTTTAGGCCATAGCGGGGGGGCCTATGAGCAGTTCTTC. Its translation: CASSLGHSGGAYEQFF.

There are many counts of this clonotype. The chain combines TRBV10-3 with TRBJ1-5, with 8 bases lining up with TRBD1. This CDR3 contains 15 residues. The germline V gene encodes CDR1 ENHRY and CDR2 SYGVKD. The V and J ends lost 2 bases and 7 bases, in that order; junction bases with no gene match: 7. CDR3 loop: CAISEGAGGGQPQHF. The CDR3 DNA is TGTGCCATCAGTGAGGGGGCAGGGGGCGGACAGCCCCAGCATTTT.

Ten or more counts support this clonotype. The chain couples TRBV6-5 to TRBJ2-7; maybe TRBD2 (5 bases). Germline V lookup: CDR1 MNHEY, CDR2 SVGAGI. V lost 6 bases and J lost 0, with 9 bases in between. The CDR3 extends over 13 amino acids. CDR3 in amino acids: CASRGGYSYEQYF. Written as DNA, the CDR3 is TGTGCCAGCAGAGGAGGCTACTCCTACGAGCAGTACTTC.